The count of the clone carrying this T cell receptor (beta chain) is one. Its target is unknown. The CDR3 has 15 residues. J gave up 4 bases and V 8 bases, and 8 bases lay outside the gene matches. Germline V gene sequence: CDR1 MNHNS, CDR2 SASEGT. The sample belongs to a study of post-analysis software for immune sequencing data. The wider study: Relapsing-remitting, secondary progressive and progressive-relapsing multiple sclerosis courses were included.

Unique molecular identifiers featured in each of the TCR beta cDNA libraries. T cells numbering roughly 0.85 to 10 million gave rise to some 520,000 cDNA molecules. TCRdb re-called the PCR reads with MiXCR, one entry per CDR3 protein. The sample contains some 800,000 distinct CDR3 sequences, under 60% of which appear only once. Study-wide points: Roughly 5 TRBV segments, including TRBV5-6, TRBV5-1 and TRBV20-1, were more frequent in patients than controls. Analysis by F measure revealed that same-batch samples clustered strongly together. Significantly lower normalized Chao1 diversity was found in patients with multiple sclerosis relative to controls.

The receptor was derived from a girl aged 5-17 years with multiple sclerosis. Material: blood. This chain uses TRBV6-1 with TRBJ1-2, with TRBD1 matching over 12 bases. CDR3 in amino acids: CASSKGTGGLYGYTF. In DNA form, the CDR3 reads TGTGCCAGCTCAAAGGGGACAGGGGGCCTCTATGGCTACACCTTC.